The 26 T cell receptor beta chains below come from one sample, sequenced in a study of T cell changes during pregnancy in multiple sclerosis. Assay used: immunoSEQ multiplex PCR; TCRdb lists only in-frame clones, some missing. The sample consists of 99,000 or so clones, 93% of them appearing once. Here the sequenced sample was peripheral blood, taken after pregnancy. The receptor set was obtained from a female donor with multiple sclerosis, enrolled in a pregnancy study.

The V gene is TRBV2, the J gene TRBJ2-1; D uncertain. In germline, CDR1 is SNHLY, CDR2 FYNNEI. The CDR3 is 12 residues long. The V end lost 6 bases, the J end lost 6 bases, and 9 bases lay between the germline ends. For the CDR3, the DNA is TGTGCCAGCAGAGTCTGGAGCAATGAGCAGTTCTTC. Amino acids: CASRVWSNEQFF.

This chain connects TRBV19 to TRBJ2-5, with no clear D. Looked up from germline, CDR1 is LNHDA and CDR2 is SQIVND (reference sequence). V was cut by 3 bases and J by 4 bases, with 9 bases left in between. The CDR3 is 13 residues long. CDR3 sequence reads: CASSIPSRETQYF. The CDR3 DNA reads TGTGCCAGTAGTATCCCCTCCCGAGAGACCCAGTACTTC. The variable domain in full, with the rest retrieved from reference TRBV19 and TRBJ2-5, is DGGITQSPKYLFRKEGQNVTLSCEQNLNHDAMYWYRQDPGQGLRLIYYSQIVNDFQKGDIAEGYSVSREKKESFPLTVTSAQKNPTAFYLCASSIPSRETQYFGPGTRLLVL.

J is TRBJ2-4 and V is TRBV10-3, with D perhaps matching TRBD2 (6 bases). The CDR3 is made up of 16 amino acids. V was pared by 0 bases and J by 4 bases, with 13 bases between. CDR1 ENHRY and CDR2 SYGVKD come from the germline V gene. CDR3 DNA: TGTGCCATCAGTGAGTCGACGATAGCGGTTAAAAACATTCAGTACTTC. This translates into CAISESTIAVKNIQYF.

With respect to this clone: A junction end diverges from the germline sequence, so it may reflect a read error. The chain carries TRBV5-1 and TRBJ1-4; tentatively, D is TRBD1 (5 bases). CDR1 and CDR2 from the germline V gene are SGHRS and YFSETQ. This CDR3 region has 13 residues. CDR3 sequence: CASSYYQGEKLFF. DNA for the CDR3: TGTGCCAGCAGCTATTATCAGGGTGAAAAACTGTTTTTT.

The chain joins TRBV15 to TRBJ1-1, with a tentative D call TRBD1 (5 bases). Germline CDR1 is LNHNV and CDR2 is YYDKDF (reference sequence). The CDR3 has 15 amino acids. V shed 0 bases and J shed 4 bases, with 12 bases lying between them. CDR3 residues: CATSRDPRRGTEAFF. For the CDR3, the DNA is TGTGCCACCAGCAGAGACCCCAGAAGGGGCACTGAAGCTTTCTTT.

The gene calls are TRBV27 and TRBJ2-4; TRBD2 agrees at 8 bases. Germline trimming cut 4 bases from V and 6 bases from J; bases unmatched to any gene: 8. CDR1 MNHEY and CDR2 SMNVEV come from the germline V gene (reference sequence). CDR3 length: 15 residues. CDR3 residues: CASSWSLSGGNIQYF. In nucleotides, the CDR3 is TGTGCCAGCAGTTGGTCATTAAGCGGGGGAAACATTCAGTACTTC.

This chain uses TRBV27 with TRBJ2-7; D is unresolved. V lost 2 bases and J lost 3, with 11 bases in between. The germline V gene has CDR1 MNHEY and CDR2 SMNVEV (reference sequence). The CDR3 covers 14 residues. CDR3 in amino acids: CASSLGRNSYEQYF. The CDR3 DNA follows: TGTGCCAGCAGTTTAGGCAGAAACAGCTACGAGCAGTACTTC.

This clone was seen only once. The chain combines TRBV6-5 with TRBJ2-1; 7 bases map to TRBD1. Germline-derived CDR1 and CDR2 are MNHEY and SVGAGI. The CDR3 loop spans 16 amino acids. Trimming took 3 bases from V and 2 from J; bases not matched to a gene: 7. Written as DNA, the CDR3 is TGTGCCAGCAGTTATTCGACAGGGACAACCTACAATGAGCAGTTCTTC. This sequence encodes CASSYSTGTTYNEQFF.

The chain has TRBV7-9 and TRBJ2-7, with TRBD1 matching over 9 bases. The CDR3 sequence is 16 residues long. Germline V CDR1 and CDR2: SEHNR, FQNEAQ (reference sequence). J lost 4 bases, V lost 1 base, and 8 bases had no gene match. Here the CDR3 DNA reads TGTGCCAGCAGCTTAGATCCGGGACAGGGTAGGTACGAGCAGTACTTC. As protein: CASSLDPGQGRYEQYF.

The V call is TRBV5-1, the J call TRBJ1-1, with a tentative D call TRBD1 (5 bases). The V gene lost 0 bases and the J gene lost 5 bases, with 11 bases spanning the gap. The germline V gene has CDR1 SGHRS and CDR2 YFSETQ. The CDR3 spans 14 residues. The CDR3 protein is CASSLVEGSTEAFF. The CDR3 region has the DNA TGCGCCAGCAGCTTGGTGGAGGGGTCGACTGAAGCTTTCTTT.

This clone showed up just once. The chain has TRBV10-1 and TRBJ1-1; D might be TRBD1 (6 bases). Trimming took off 5 bases at V and 7 bases at J, with 11 bases between the two ends. The CDR3 loop spans 12 amino acids. CDR1 is WNHNN, CDR2 SYGVQD, per germline (reference sequence). Written as DNA, the CDR3 is TGCGCCAGCAGTAACCCACAGGGTGAAGCTTTCTTT. Its protein is CASSNPQGEAFF.

The chain links TRBV27 to TRBJ1-4; D is undetermined. CDR1 and CDR2 from the germline V gene are MNHEY and SMNVEV (reference sequence). The CDR3 is made up of 13 amino acids. V gave up 1 base and J gave up 8 bases, with 8 bases separating them. The CDR3 coding sequence is TGTGCCAGCAGTTTATGGGCGGGGGAAAAACTGTTTTTT. It specifies CASSLWAGEKLFF. Filled out from reference TRBV27 and TRBJ1-4, the complete variable domain reads EAQVTQNPRYLITVTGKKLTVTCSQNMNHEYMSWYRQDPGLGLRQIYYSMNVEVTDKGDVPEGYKVSRKEKRNFPLILESPSPNQTSLYFCASSLWAGEKLFFGSGTQLSVL.

J is TRBJ2-7 and V is TRBV4-1; weak D call: TRBD1 (6 bases). The CDR3 runs 16 residues. The germline V gene has CDR1 MGHRA and CDR2 YSYEKL. V was trimmed by 4 bases and J by 4 bases, leaving 20 bases between them. The CDR3 protein is CASSRGPGTKTYEQYF. The CDR3 bases are TGCGCCAGCAGCCGAGGACCCGGGACAAAGACTTACGAGCAGTACTTC.

The chain couples TRBV13 to TRBJ2-5; the D gene is possibly TRBD1 (7 bases). This CDR3 spans 13 amino acids. Germline CDR1 and CDR2: PRHDT and FYEKMQ (reference sequence). Trimming removed 1 base at V and 5 bases at J, with 8 bases between. The CDR3 sequence: CASSLAGGETQYF. The DNA of the CDR3 is TGTGCCAGCAGCTTAGCAGGGGGGGAGACCCAGTACTTC.

Comments on this clone: A junction end diverges from the germline sequence, so it may reflect a read error. CDR3 sequence (DNA): TGTGCCATCACTGAGACAGCGAACACTGAAGCTTTCTTT. Translating it yields CAITETANTEAFF. This sequence joins TRBV10-3 and TRBJ1-1; D might be TRBD1 (5 bases). The CDR3 has 13 amino acids. In germline, CDR1 is ENHRY, CDR2 SYGVKD.

The gene calls are TRBV5-1 and TRBJ1-1, with D tentatively TRBD1 (6 bases). The CDR3 sequence is 16 residues long. The V end was cut by 4 bases, the J end by 1 base, with 17 bases between. Germline lookup yields CDR1 SGHRS and CDR2 YFSETQ. The CDR3 region is CASSQTPGATNTEAFF. The CDR3 DNA follows: TGCGCCAGCAGCCAAACTCCAGGGGCAACGAACACTGAAGCTTTCTTT.

CDR3 in amino acids: CASSRMQGATGEKLFF. CDR3 sequence (DNA): TGTGCCAGCAGCCGAATGCAGGGGGCGACAGGAGAAAAACTGTTTTTT. This chain connects TRBV16 to TRBJ1-4, with TRBD1 matching 8 bases. This CDR3 spans 16 amino acids. CDR1 and CDR2 from the germline V gene are KGHSY and FQNENV. With 4 bases clipped from V and 8 bases from J, the junction kept 12 bases outside the gene matches.

The chain uses TRBV28 and TRBJ2-5; 9 bases align to TRBD1. This CDR3 has 13 residues. V dropped 4 bases and J dropped 4; count of bases not matched to a gene: 1. The germline gives CDR1 MDHEN, CDR2 SYDVKM. CDR3 protein: CASSSGQGETQYF. As DNA, the CDR3 is TGTGCCAGCAGTTCGGGACAGGGAGAGACCCAGTACTTC.

The J gene is TRBJ2-1, the V gene TRBV21-1; the listed D gene, TRBD2, was not tested against the DNA. TRBV21-1 is a pseudogene. The CDR3 runs to 15 residues. CDR3 nucleotides: TGTGCCAGCAGCGAGAAGCGAGATCTCTTCAATGAGCAGTTCTTC. Translation: CASSEKRDLFNEQFF.

CDR3 in amino acids: CASSFPLDTQYF. The CDR3 region has the DNA TGTGCCAGCAGCTTTCCCCTTGATACGCAGTATTTT. The chain employs TRBV5-5 and TRBJ2-3; no clear D. The CDR3 is 12 amino acids. Trimming pared 2 bases from V and 6 bases from J, leaving 7 bases between. Germline CDR1 and CDR2: SGHKS and YYEKEE (reference sequence).

The CDR3 nucleotides read TGCGCCAGCGGATTCCAGGGACTAGAGCGAGGACCCTACGAGCAGTACTTC. It is translated as CASGFQGLERGPYEQYF. This chain links TRBV5-1 with TRBJ2-7; TRBD2 aligns across 8 bases. CDR3 size: 17 residues. Germline V CDR1 and CDR2: SGHRS, YFSETQ. The V and J ends lost 7 bases and 2 bases, in that order; junction bases with no gene match: 17.

The V gene is TRBV28, the J gene TRBJ2-1, with 9 bases aligning to TRBD2. CDR3 length equals 15 residues. Germline lookup yields CDR1 MDHEN and CDR2 SYDVKM. Trimming removed 2 bases from V and 8 bases from J; junction bases left unmatched: 7. This CDR3 reads CASSLMAGGADEQFF. DNA for the CDR3: TGTGCCAGCAGTTTAATGGCGGGAGGGGCAGATGAGCAGTTCTTC.

The V gene is TRBV12-5, the J gene TRBJ2-7, with D maybe TRBD2 (5 bases). The germline gives CDR1 LGHNT, CDR2 FRNRAP. CDR3 length: 14 amino acids. The V end lost 3 bases, the J end lost 4 bases, and 13 bases lay between the germline ends. This chain's CDR3 is CASGLAPDWYEQYF. DNA for the CDR3: TGTGCTAGTGGTTTAGCCCCGGACTGGTACGAGCAGTACTTC.

The chain recombines TRBV19 with TRBJ2-4; 12 bases are a match to TRBD1. This CDR3 has 15 amino acids. Germline CDR1 and CDR2: LNHDA and SQIVND (reference sequence). V lost 4 bases, J lost 8 bases, and 6 bases stayed unmatched. The DNA for the CDR3 is TGTGCCAGTAGTAGTGGGACAGGGGGCATGTACATTCAGTACTTC. This sequence encodes CASSSGTGGMYIQYF.

The V gene is TRBV10-2, the J gene TRBJ2-7, with D tentatively TRBD2 (5 bases). This CDR3 spans 13 amino acids. V was cut by 5 bases and J by 3 bases, with 11 bases left in between. CDR1 and CDR2 (germline): WSHSY, SAAADI. The CDR3 DNA sequence: TGCGCCAGCAGTTATACTAGGAACTACGAGCAGTACTTC. The encoded protein is CASSYTRNYEQYF.

V usage is TRBV27 and J usage is TRBJ2-4; 9 bases match TRBD1. V was pared by 3 bases and J by 6 bases, with 9 bases of the junction left unmatched. This CDR3 spans 16 amino acids. Germline V gene sequence: CDR1 MNHEY, CDR2 SMNVEV (reference sequence). CDR3 sequence: CASSLPGQGHLNIQYF. CDR3 coding DNA: TGTGCCAGCAGTTTGCCAGGACAGGGGCACCTAAACATTCAGTACTTC.